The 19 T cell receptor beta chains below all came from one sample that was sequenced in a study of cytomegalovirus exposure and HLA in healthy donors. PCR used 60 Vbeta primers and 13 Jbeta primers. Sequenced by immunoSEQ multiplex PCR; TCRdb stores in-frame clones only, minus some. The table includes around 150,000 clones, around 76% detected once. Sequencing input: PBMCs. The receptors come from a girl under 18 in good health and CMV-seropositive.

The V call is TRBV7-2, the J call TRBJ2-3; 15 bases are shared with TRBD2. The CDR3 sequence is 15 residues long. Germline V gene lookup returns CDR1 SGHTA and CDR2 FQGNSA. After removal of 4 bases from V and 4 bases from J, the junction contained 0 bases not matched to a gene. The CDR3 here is CASSWTSGGADTQYF. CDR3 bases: TGTGCCAGCAGCTGGACTAGCGGGGGGGCAGATACGCAGTATTTT. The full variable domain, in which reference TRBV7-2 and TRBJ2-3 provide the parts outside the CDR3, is GAGVSQSPSNKVTEKGKDVELRCDPISGHTALYWYRQSLGQGLEFLIYFQGNSAPDKSGLPSDRFSAERTGGSVSTLTIQRTQQEDSAVYLCASSWTSGGADTQYFGPGTRLTVL.

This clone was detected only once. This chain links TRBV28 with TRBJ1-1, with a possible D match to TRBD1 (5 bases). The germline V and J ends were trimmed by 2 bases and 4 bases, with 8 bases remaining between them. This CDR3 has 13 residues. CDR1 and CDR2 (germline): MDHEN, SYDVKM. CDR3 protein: CASSLDSPTEAFF. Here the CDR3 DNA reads TGTGCCAGCAGTTTAGACAGTCCCACTGAAGCTTTCTTT.

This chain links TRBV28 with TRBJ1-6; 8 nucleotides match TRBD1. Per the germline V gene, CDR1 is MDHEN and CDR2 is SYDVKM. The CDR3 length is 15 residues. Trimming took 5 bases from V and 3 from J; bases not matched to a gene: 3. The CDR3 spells CASSGGQGYNSPLHF. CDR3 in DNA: TGTGCCAGCAGTGGAGGACAGGGCTATAATTCACCCCTCCACTTT.

The CDR3 reads CASSRLAGGPNEQFF. The CDR3 DNA reads as TGTGCCAGCAGCCGTCTAGCGGGGGGGCCCAATGAGCAGTTCTTC. The chain employs TRBV7-3 and TRBJ2-1; TRBD2 matches 12 bases. V was pared by 5 bases and J by 6 bases, with 5 bases of the junction left unmatched. CDR1 SGHTA and CDR2 FQGTGA come from the germline V gene. The CDR3 is 15 amino acids.

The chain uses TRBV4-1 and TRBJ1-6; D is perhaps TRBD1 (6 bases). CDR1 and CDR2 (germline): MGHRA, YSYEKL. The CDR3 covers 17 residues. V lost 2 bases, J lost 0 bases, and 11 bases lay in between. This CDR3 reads CASSQRTGSSYNSPLHF. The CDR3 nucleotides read TGCGCCAGCAGCCAACGTACAGGGAGCTCCTATAATTCACCCCTCCACTTT.

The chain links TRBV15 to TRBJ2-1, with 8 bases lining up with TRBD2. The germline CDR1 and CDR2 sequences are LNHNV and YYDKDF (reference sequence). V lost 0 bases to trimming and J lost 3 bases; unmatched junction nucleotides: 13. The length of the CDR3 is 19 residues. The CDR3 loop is CATSRESAATSAHYNEQFF. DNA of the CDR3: TGTGCCACCAGCAGAGAGTCCGCCGCGACTAGCGCCCACTACAATGAGCAGTTCTTC.

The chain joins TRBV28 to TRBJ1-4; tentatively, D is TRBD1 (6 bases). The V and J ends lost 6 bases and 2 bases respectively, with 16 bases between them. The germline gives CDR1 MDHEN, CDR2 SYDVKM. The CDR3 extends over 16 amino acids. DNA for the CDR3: TGTGCCAGCAGGGACGCAGGGGCCGGCACTAATGAAAAACTGTTTTTT. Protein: CASRDAGAGTNEKLFF. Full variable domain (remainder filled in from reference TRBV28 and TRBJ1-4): DVKVTQSSRYLVKRTGEKVFLECVQDMDHENMFWYRQDPGLGLRLIYFSYDVKMKEKGDIPEGYSVSREKKERFSLILESASTNQTSMYLCASRDAGAGTNEKLFFGSGTQLSVL.

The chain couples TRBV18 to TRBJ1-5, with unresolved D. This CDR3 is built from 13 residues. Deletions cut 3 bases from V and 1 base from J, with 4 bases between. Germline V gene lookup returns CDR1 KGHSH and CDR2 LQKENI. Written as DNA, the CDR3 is TGTGCCAGCTCACCGGGCAGCAATCAGCCCCAGCATTTT. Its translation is CASSPGSNQPQHF.

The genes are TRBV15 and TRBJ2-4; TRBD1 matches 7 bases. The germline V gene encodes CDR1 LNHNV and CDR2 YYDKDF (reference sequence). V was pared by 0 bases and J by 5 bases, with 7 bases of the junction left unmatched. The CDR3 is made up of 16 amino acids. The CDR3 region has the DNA TGTGCCACCAGCAGAGACCTCGGGACAGTGGAAAACATTCAGTACTTC. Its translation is CATSRDLGTVENIQYF.

The CDR3 DNA is TGTGCCAGCAGCTCGGGACTTGGCTACGAGCAGTACTTC. Amino acids: CASSSGLGYEQYF. The V gene is TRBV7-9, the J gene TRBJ2-7; TRBD2 is a possible D gene (6 bases). The germline gives CDR1 SEHNR, CDR2 FQNEAQ (reference sequence). V was pared by 4 bases and J by 3 bases, with 10 bases between. This CDR3 contains 13 residues.

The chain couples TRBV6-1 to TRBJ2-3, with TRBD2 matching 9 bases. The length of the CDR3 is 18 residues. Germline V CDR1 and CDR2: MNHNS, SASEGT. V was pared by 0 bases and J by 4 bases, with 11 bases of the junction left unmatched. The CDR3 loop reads CASSEALRGSGGSDTQYF. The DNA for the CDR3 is TGTGCCAGCAGTGAAGCGCTTCGGGGTAGCGGGGGTTCAGATACGCAGTATTTT.

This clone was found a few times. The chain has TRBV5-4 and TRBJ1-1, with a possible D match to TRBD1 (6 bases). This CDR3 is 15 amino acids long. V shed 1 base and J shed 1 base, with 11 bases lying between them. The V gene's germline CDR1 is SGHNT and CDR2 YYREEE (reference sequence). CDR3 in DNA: TGTGCCAGCAGCTTGCGTGCCAGGGGGAACACTGAAGCTTTCTTT. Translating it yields CASSLRARGNTEAFF.

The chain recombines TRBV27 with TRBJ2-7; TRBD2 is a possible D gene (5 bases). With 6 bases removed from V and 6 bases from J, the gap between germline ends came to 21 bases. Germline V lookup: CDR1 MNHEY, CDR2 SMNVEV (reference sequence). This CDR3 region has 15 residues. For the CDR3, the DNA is TGTGCCAGCAGCTACCAAGGGCGGGCCCTGTTCGAGCAGTACTTC. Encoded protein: CASSYQGRALFEQYF.

Written as DNA, the CDR3 is TGTGCCAGCAGTTCATCTCGGACAGGGAAATCGTACGGTGCCAAAAACATTCAGTACTTC. Encoded protein: CASSSSRTGKSYGAKNIQYF. This chain uses TRBV28 with TRBJ2-4; the match to TRBD1 covers 8 bases. CDR1 is MDHEN, CDR2 SYDVKM, per germline. The CDR3 is 20 residues long. Trimming at V came to 4 bases and at J to 1 base, leaving 18 bases not matched to a gene. Full variable domain (remainder filled in from reference TRBV28 and TRBJ2-4): DVKVTQSSRYLVKRTGEKVFLECVQDMDHENMFWYRQDPGLGLRLIYFSYDVKMKEKGDIPEGYSVSREKKERFSLILESASTNQTSMYLCASSSSRTGKSYGAKNIQYFGAGTRLSVL.

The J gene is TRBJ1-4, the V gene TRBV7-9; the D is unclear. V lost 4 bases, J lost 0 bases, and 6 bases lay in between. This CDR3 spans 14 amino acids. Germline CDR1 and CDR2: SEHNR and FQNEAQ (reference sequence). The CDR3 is CASSSFPTNEKLFF. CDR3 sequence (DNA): TGTGCCAGCAGCTCATTTCCAACTAATGAAAAACTGTTTTTT.

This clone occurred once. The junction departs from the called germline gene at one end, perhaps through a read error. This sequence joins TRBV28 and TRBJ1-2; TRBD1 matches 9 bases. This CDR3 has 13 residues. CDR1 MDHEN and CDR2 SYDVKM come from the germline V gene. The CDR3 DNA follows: TGTGCCAGCAGTTCGGGGACAGGGAATGGCCACACCTTC. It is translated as CASSSGTGNGHTF.

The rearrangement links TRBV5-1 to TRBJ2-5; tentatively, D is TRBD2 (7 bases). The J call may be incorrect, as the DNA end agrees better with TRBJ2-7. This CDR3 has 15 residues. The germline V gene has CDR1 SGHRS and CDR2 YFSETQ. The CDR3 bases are TGCGCCAGCAGCTTGGATTTGGGGGGGCTCAACGAGCAGTACTTC. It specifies CASSLDLGGLNEQYF.

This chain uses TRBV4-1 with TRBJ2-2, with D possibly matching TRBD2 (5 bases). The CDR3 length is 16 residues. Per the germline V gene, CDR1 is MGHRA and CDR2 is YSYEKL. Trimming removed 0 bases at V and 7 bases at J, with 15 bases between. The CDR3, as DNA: TGCGCCAGCAGCCAAGAACTGGCTAGACGGGGCGGGGAGCTGTTTTTT. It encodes CASSQELARRGGELFF.

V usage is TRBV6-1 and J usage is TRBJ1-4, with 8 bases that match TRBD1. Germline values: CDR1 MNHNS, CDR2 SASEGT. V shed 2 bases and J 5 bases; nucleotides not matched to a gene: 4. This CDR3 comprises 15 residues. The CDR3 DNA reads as TGTGCCAGCAGTGAACAGGGGGCGAGGAATGAAAAACTGTTTTTT. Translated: CASSEQGARNEKLFF.